These T cell receptor beta chains were read from a single sample in a study of T-cell reconstitution after alpha-beta-depleted transplantation in children. TCRdb redid the calling of the PCR reads with MiXCR, one entry per CDR3 protein. The sample has about 270,000 distinct CDR3 sequences, 9.9% seen once. The sequencing used PBMCs from the stem cell graft donor, collected from the stem cell graft. These receptor sequences come from a human donor who donated a stem cell graft to a child with SCID. Both conserved end residues are part of each CDR3. A D gene is named only where the DNA matches it firmly. Clone size is stated in some rows and not others, as once, few, many or a class when expanded.

clone_size	v_call	j_call	d_call	cdr3_nt	cdr3_aa
few	TRBV7-9	TRBJ2-1	-	TGTGCCAGCAGCTCCCAGGGCCCACATGAGCAGTTCTTC	CASSSQGPHEQFF
-	TRBV3-1	TRBJ2-3	-	TGTGCCAGCAGCCAGAACATCCGCACAGATACGCAGTATTTT	CASSQNIRTDTQYF
few	TRBV7-8	TRBJ2-3	-	TGTGCCAGCAGCCAACTTTCGTTGAGCACTGATACGCAGTATTTT	CASSQLSLSTDTQYF
few	TRBV10-2	TRBJ1-5	-	TGCGCCAGCACCCCAGGGCTTGGTCAGCCCCAGCATTTT	CASTPGLGQPQHF
few	TRBV7-9	TRBJ2-1	TRBD2	TGTGCCAGCAGCTTAGCGACTAGCGGGGCGGGTGAGCAGTTCTTC	CASSLATSGAGEQFF
-	TRBV10-2	TRBJ2-7	TRBD2	TGCGCCAGGGCAGAACCATCGGGGGGCGAGCAGTACTTC	CARAEPSGGEQYF
few	TRBV7-9	TRBJ2-1	TRBD2	TGTGCCAGCAGCTTAGCTAGCGGGGGGGCGAATGAGCAGTTCTTC	CASSLASGGANEQFF
-	TRBV5-1	TRBJ2-1	TRBD2	TGCGCCAGCAGCTTTAGCGGGGAGACCGAAGATGAGCAGTTCTTC	CASSFSGETEDEQFF
-	TRBV7-9	TRBJ1-1	-	TGTGCCAGCAGCTTAATTCAGGGGAACACTGAAGCTTTCTTT	CASSLIQGNTEAFF
few	TRBV9	TRBJ2-5	-	TGTGCCAGCAGCGTAGGGCAGGGACAAGAGACCCAGTACTTC	CASSVGQGQETQYF
-	TRBV4-2	TRBJ1-2	-	TGTGCCAGCAGCCAAGAGGTTTCGGGCGACTACACCTTC	CASSQEVSGDYTF
-	TRBV25-1	TRBJ1-5	-	TGTGCCAGCAGTGAACAAGGACGTTTCACGCCCCAGCATTTT	CASSEQGRFTPQHF
-	TRBV4-1	TRBJ2-3	-	TGCGCCAGCAGCCAAGATGTGGCAGGGTCGAATACGCAGTATTTT	CASSQDVAGSNTQYF
few	TRBV18	TRBJ1-5	-	TGTGCCAGCTCAGATCAGGGATTTGGACAGCCCCAGCATTTT	CASSDQGFGQPQHF
-	TRBV5-1	TRBJ2-3	-	TGCGCCAGCAGCTTGGGGGGCCAGGGAGGAGATACGCAGTATTTT	CASSLGGQGGDTQYF
many	TRBV29-1	TRBJ2-1	-	TGCAGCGTTGGTATCCGGGGCCCGGTTGATGAGCAGTTCTTC	CSVGIRGPVDEQFF
-	TRBV9	TRBJ2-5	TRBD2	TGTGCCAGCAGCGTAGGTAAGGCTAGCGGAGTCCAAGAGACCCAGTACTTC	CASSVGKASGVQETQYF
many	TRBV7-9	TRBJ1-4	-	TGTGCCAGCAGCTCGAGGACATTTGCTGAAAAACTGTTTTTT	CASSSRTFAEKLFF
-	TRBV2	TRBJ2-7	TRBD1	TGTGCCAGCAGTGACGTGGGACAGGGTCAGAAGTTTTACTTC	CASSDVGQGQKFYF
many	TRBV5-1	TRBJ2-7	TRBD1	TGTGCCAGCAGCTCACCGGGACAGTCCTACGAGCAGTACTTC	CASSSPGQSYEQYF
few	TRBV25-1	TRBJ2-7	-	TGTGCCAGCAGTGAATGGGGTGGAGATGGCTACGAGCAGTACTTC	CASSEWGGDGYEQYF
-	TRBV5-8	TRBJ1-5	-	TGTGCCAGCCCCCAGATGACCCCCTGGTTCCAGCCCCAGCATTTT	CASPQMTPWFQPQHF
few	TRBV11-2	TRBJ2-5	-	TGTGCCAGCAGCCGAGGGGCAGAAGAGACCCAGTACTTC	CASSRGAEETQYF
few	TRBV2	TRBJ1-2	TRBD1	TGTGCCAGCAGTGGAGTCAGGACAGGGAACTATGGCTACACCTTC	CASSGVRTGNYGYTF